These 13 T cell receptor beta chains were all obtained from the same sample, sequenced in a study of TIL therapy for anti-PD-1-resistant metastatic lung cancer. This was the immunoSEQ v3 assay. Data came from immunoSEQ multiplex PCR; TCRdb stores just in-frame clones and leaves some out. The data show about 60,000 clones, with roughly 84% seen just once and approximately 2.4% held by the top ten. As for time point: pre-treatment sample, taken before nivolumab and TIL therapy. The sequenced sample was blood, obtained at baseline. These receptor sequences come from a person aged 25 to 80 with non-small cell lung cancer.

This chain links TRBV12-3 or TRBV12-4 with TRBJ1-1; D unresolved. V was shortened by 7 bases and J by 3 bases, with 12 bases between the two germline ends. The length of the CDR3 is 13 residues. The CDR3 bases are TGTGCCAGCAACAGACCCGTGGACACTGAAGCTTTCTTT. This sequence encodes CASNRPVDTEAFF.

The J gene is TRBJ2-1, the V gene TRBV11-2, with 15 bases lining up with TRBD2. Trimming took 5 bases from V and 5 from J; bases not matched to a gene: 4. Germline CDR1 is SGHAT and CDR2 is FQNNGV. CDR3 length: 16 residues. CDR3: CASSTRTSGGDNEQFF. CDR3 nucleotides: TGTGCCAGCAGCACCCGGACTAGCGGGGGGGACAATGAGCAGTTCTTC. The variable domain in full, completed from reference TRBV11-2 and TRBJ2-1, reads EAGVAQSPRYKIIEKRQSVAFWCNPISGHATLYWYQQILGQGPKLLIQFQNNGVVDDSQLPKDRFSAERLKGVDSTLKIQPAKLEDSAVYLCASSTRTSGGDNEQFFGPGTRLTVL.

The gene calls are TRBV5-1 and TRBJ2-7; 10 nucleotides match TRBD2. This CDR3 is 17 amino acids long. Germline-derived CDR1 and CDR2 are SGHRS and YFSETQ. J was trimmed by 5 bases and V by 5 bases; bases with no gene match: 16. The CDR3 DNA is TGCGCCAGCAGTTTTATAAAAGCGGGGGGGCCGGTCGACGAGCAGTACTTC. As protein: CASSFIKAGGPVDEQYF.

This clone was counted a single time. This chain joins TRBV10-3 and TRBJ2-2, with 14 bases matching TRBD2. Trimming took 9 bases from V and 2 from J; bases not matched to a gene: 5. Germline V lookup: CDR1 ENHRY, CDR2 SYGVKD. This CDR3 has 16 residues. CDR3 sequence reads: CAISGLAGVNTGELFF. CDR3 bases: TGTGCCATTTCGGGACTAGCGGGAGTAAACACCGGGGAGCTGTTTTTT.

The chain joins TRBV6-5 to TRBJ1-4; TRBD1 is a possible D gene (5 bases). The V gene's germline CDR1 is MNHEY and CDR2 SVGAGI. This CDR3 region has 15 residues. Trimming removed 2 bases at V and 7 bases at J, with 14 bases between. The CDR3 sequence: CASSYEGQGTEKLFF. The CDR3 DNA follows: TGTGCCAGCAGTTACGAAGGGCAGGGAACTGAAAAACTGTTTTTT.

The chain is built from TRBV19 and TRBJ2-2, with TRBD2 matching over 10 bases. V shed 2 bases and J 4 bases; nucleotides not matched to a gene: 4. CDR3 length: 16 amino acids. Germline CDR1 and CDR2: LNHDA and SQIVND (reference sequence). The CDR3 region has the DNA TGTGCCAGTAGTATAACTAGCGGGATTTTCACCGGGGAGCTGTTTTTT. Amino acids: CASSITSGIFTGELFF.

This chain connects TRBV6-5 to TRBJ1-1, with D tentatively TRBD1 (6 bases). CDR3 length: 12 amino acids. Germline values: CDR1 MNHEY, CDR2 SVGAGI. Trimming pared 10 bases from V and 4 bases from J, leaving 13 bases between. The CDR3 DNA follows: TGTGCCAACTCCCGGGACATCACTGAAGCTTTCTTT. Translating it yields CANSRDITEAFF.

This clone appeared once. V and J are TRBV5-1 and TRBJ2-7; the match to TRBD1 covers 10 bases. V gave up 5 bases and J gave up 3 bases; unmatched junction bases: 11. The CDR3 has 16 residues. In germline, CDR1 is SGHRS, CDR2 YFSETQ. In DNA form, the CDR3 reads TGCGCCAGCAGGACCAGCCCCGGGACAGGGGTCTACGAGCAGTACTTC. It is translated as CASRTSPGTGVYEQYF.

This sequence joins TRBV23-1 and TRBJ2-3; 9 positions match TRBD2. TRBV23-1 is filed as an ORF, its function uncertain. CDR3 length: 15 residues. Trimming at V came to 4 bases and at J to 2 bases, leaving 4 bases not matched to a gene. The CDR3 region is CASSPLAGPTDTQYF. As DNA, the CDR3 is TGCGCCAGCAGTCCGCTAGCGGGGCCCACAGATACGCAGTATTTT.

The genes are TRBV27 and TRBJ2-7; TRBD1 matches 8 bases. With 3 bases clipped from V and 2 bases from J, the junction kept 6 bases outside the gene matches. The CDR3 spans 15 residues. CDR1 is MNHEY, CDR2 SMNVEV, per germline (reference sequence). DNA for the CDR3: TGTGCCAGCAGTTTCCCGGACAGGGCGGCCTACGAGCAGTACTTC. Translating it yields CASSFPDRAAYEQYF.

The chain carries TRBV6-6 and TRBJ1-1; the D is unclear. CDR3 length: 12 residues. Trimming pared 5 bases from V and 0 bases from J, leaving 4 bases between. Germline loops: CDR1 MNHNY, CDR2 SVGAGI (reference sequence). The CDR3 region is CASSPLNTEAFF. The CDR3 DNA sequence: TGTGCCAGCAGTCCCTTGAACACTGAAGCTTTCTTT.

The V call is TRBV27, the J call TRBJ2-1; D is undetermined. The germline V gene has CDR1 MNHEY and CDR2 SMNVEV (reference sequence). The length of the CDR3 is 13 residues. Trimming left V 9 bases short and J 5 bases short, with 14 bases between. The CDR3 DNA reads as TGTGCCAGTTCCCCACGGCTGAACAATGAGCAGTTCTTC. Translation: CASSPRLNNEQFF.

The chain is built from TRBV5-1 and TRBJ1-4; 12 nucleotides line up with TRBD1. The germline gives CDR1 SGHRS, CDR2 YFSETQ. The CDR3 covers 15 residues. The V gene end was trimmed by 4 bases and the J gene end by 8 bases; junction bases not matched to a gene: 6. CDR3 sequence: CASSEGQGANEKLFF. DNA of the CDR3: TGCGCCAGCAGCGAGGGACAGGGGGCGAACGAAAAACTGTTTTTT. Filled out from reference TRBV5-1 and TRBJ1-4, the complete variable domain reads KAGVTQTPRYLIKTRGQQVTLSCSPISGHRSVSWYQQTPGQGLQFLFEYFSETQRNKGNFPGRFSGRQFSNSRSEMNVSTLELGDSALYLCASSEGQGANEKLFFGSGTQLSVL.